The 8 T cell receptor beta chains reported below all come from one sample, sequenced in a study of metastatic and nonmetastatic thyroid tumors. All patients were treatment-naive before thyroid surgery. TCRdb reprocessed the PCR reads using MiXCR. The sample contains around 28,000 clones, around 3.5% of which appear only once. Sequencing was done on a sample of blood. The receptors come from a male donor with papillary thyroid cancer or a benign thyroid nodule (not recorded which). Some clones in this sample may be carry-over from other donors' samples.

This clone was observed a handful of times. The V gene is TRBV19, the J gene TRBJ2-3; 7 positions match TRBD2. The germline V gene has CDR1 LNHDA and CDR2 SQIVND (reference sequence). The V gene end was trimmed by 3 bases and the J gene end by 4 bases; junction bases not matched to a gene: 7. The CDR3 loop spans 15 amino acids. The CDR3 here is CASSMSREWADTQYF. Here the CDR3 DNA reads TGTGCCAGTAGTATGTCGCGGGAGTGGGCAGATACGCAGTATTTT.

This clone was observed a handful of times. The rearrangement joins TRBV12-5 to TRBJ2-1; 8 nucleotides align to TRBD2. J lost 7 bases, V lost 3 bases, and 8 bases had no gene match. The V gene's germline CDR1 is LGHNT and CDR2 FRNRAP. The CDR3 totals 15 residues. The CDR3 nucleotides are TGTGCTAGTGGTTTCCTCCCGGGACTAGTGAATGAGCAGTTCTTC. Protein: CASGFLPGLVNEQFF. Together with reference TRBV12-5 and TRBJ2-1, the CDR3 gives the full variable domain: DARVTQTPRHKVTEMGQEVTMRCQPILGHNTVFWYRQTMMQGLELLAYFRNRAPLDDSGMPKDRFSAEMPDATLATLKIQPSEPRDSAVYFCASGFLPGLVNEQFFGPGTRLTVL.

Concerning this clone: The sample has other DNA sequences that encode this CDR3 too. The genes are TRBV14 and TRBJ2-7; 8 bases map to TRBD2. Germline loops: CDR1 SGHDN, CDR2 FVKESK. The CDR3 consists of 17 residues. Trimming at V came to 1 base and at J to 0 bases, leaving 8 bases not matched to a gene. DNA for the CDR3: TGTGCCAGCAGCCAAGGACGACTGGCGGGGGGCTCCTACGAGCAGTACTTC. It encodes CASSQGRLAGGSYEQYF.

This clone was counted only a few times. The J gene is TRBJ1-3, the V gene TRBV28; D may be TRBD1 (6 bases). Trimming pared 1 base from V and 4 bases from J, leaving 8 bases between. From germline, CDR1 is MDHEN and CDR2 SYDVKM. CDR3 length: 14 residues. DNA of the CDR3: TGTGCCAGCAGTTTATCAGGGGCCGGAAACACCATATATTTT. Amino acid sequence: CASSLSGAGNTIYF.

This clone was seen ten or more times. The J gene is TRBJ2-7, the V gene TRBV4-1; maybe TRBD1 (5 bases). Trimming stripped 3 bases from V and 0 bases from J, with 18 bases between. CDR1 MGHRA and CDR2 YSYEKL come from the germline V gene. The CDR3 loop spans 17 amino acids. The CDR3 is CASSQVLDSQSSYEQYF. CDR3 DNA: TGCGCCAGCAGCCAGGTACTCGACAGCCAGAGCTCCTACGAGCAGTACTTC.

This clone has a count of ten or more. The chain links TRBV10-3 to TRBJ2-6, with 8 bases identical to TRBD1. This CDR3 has 18 residues. Germline CDR1 ENHRY, CDR2 SYGVKD. After removal of 4 bases from V and 1 base from J, the junction contained 9 bases not matched to a gene. The CDR3: CAISGSGQGGSGANVLTF. In DNA form, the CDR3 reads TGTGCCATCAGTGGTAGTGGACAGGGTGGTTCTGGGGCCAACGTCCTGACTTTC.

This clone was seen a handful of times. V gene TRBV10-2 combines with J gene TRBJ2-2, with 11 bases lining up with TRBD2. CDR1 and CDR2 from the germline V gene are WSHSY and SAAADI. The length of the CDR3 is 15 residues. V lost 8 bases to trimming and J lost 8 bases; unmatched junction nucleotides: 10. The CDR3 sequence is CASQLTSGRSGELFF. CDR3 nucleotide sequence: TGCGCCAGCCAATTAACTAGCGGGAGATCGGGGGAGCTGTTTTTT.

The chain has TRBV10-1 and TRBJ2-2, with D perhaps TRBD1 (7 bases). Germline CDR1 and CDR2: WNHNN and SYGVQD (reference sequence). This CDR3 is 13 amino acids long. V was clipped by 5 bases and J by 10 bases, with 14 bases between them. CDR3 residues: CASSQGEAVELFF. Here the CDR3 DNA reads TGCGCCAGCAGTCAGGGGGAGGCCGTGGAGCTGTTTTTT.